The 22 T cell receptor beta chains below come from one sample, sequenced in a study of tumor-infiltrating lymphocytes in primary liver carcinoma. Investigators took RNA and DNA out together from roughly 18-30 mg of unsorted bulk tissue. A constant-region primer served to make TCR beta cDNA from around 500 ng total RNA. Slightly modified ARM-PCR, run as three nested multiplex PCR rounds, produced the TCR beta libraries. Researchers ran the first two PCR rounds for ten to eleven cycles each with TRBV1-TRBV30 forward primers and a C-beta reverse primer. Each CDR3 protein is one row after TCRdb ran MiXCR on the multiplex PCR reads. In the table there are approximately 99,000 distinct CDR3 sequences, approximately 68% of which are singletons. The sequenced sample was liver tumor tissue from sampling region 5. Subset denoted: tumor region T5, tumor centre. The receptor set was obtained from a woman in her fifties or sixties with primary liver carcinoma and hepatitis B virus infection.

This clonotype was seen more than once but under ten times. This rearrangement joins TRBV19 to TRBJ2-1; TRBD1 might be the D (6 bases). The CDR3 covers 16 residues. CDR1 is LNHDA and CDR2 is SQIVND in the germline V gene (reference sequence). Between the trimmed V and J ends, which lost 5 bases and 1 base, there was a span of 15 bases. CDR3 sequence: CASSVVRGGSYNEQFF. In DNA form, the CDR3 reads TGTGCCAGTAGTGTGGTGCGAGGGGGTTCCTACAATGAGCAGTTCTTC. The entire variable domain, with the rest obtained from reference TRBV19 and TRBJ2-1, is as follows: DGGITQSPKYLFRKEGQNVTLSCEQNLNHDAMYWYRQDPGQGLRLIYYSQIVNDFQKGDIAEGYSVSREKKESFPLTVTSAQKNPTAFYLCASSVVRGGSYNEQFFGPGTRLTVL.

In regard to this clonotype: Germline and junction disagree at one end, which may indicate a read error. V gene TRBV5-5 combines with J gene TRBJ2-1, with D unresolved. Germline V gives CDR1 SGHKS, CDR2 YYEKEE (reference sequence). The CDR3 loop spans 13 amino acids. The DNA of the CDR3 is TGTGCCAACAGCTCGGACGGCTACAATGAGCAGTTATTC. The encoded protein is CANSSDGYNEQLF.

V is TRBV11-3 and J is TRBJ2-1; 7 nucleotides agree with TRBD1. After removal of 4 bases from V and 12 bases from J, the junction contained 6 bases not matched to a gene. The CDR3 is 12 residues long. Looked up from germline, CDR1 is SGHNT and CDR2 is YENEEA. The CDR3 DNA follows: TGTGCCAGCAGCTCCGGTCGGACAGGGCAGTTCTTC. Translated, it gives CASSSGRTGQFF.

This clonotype was counted between two and nine times. The J gene is TRBJ2-3, the V gene TRBV28, with D unresolved. CDR3 length: 14 amino acids. Per germline, CDR1 MDHEN and CDR2 SYDVKM. V gave up 3 bases and J gave up 1 base, with 8 bases separating them. CDR3 bases: TGTGCCAGCAGTTTGGCCGACGGCACAGATACGCAGTATTTT. Translated: CASSLADGTDTQYF.

The rearrangement joins TRBV11-3 to TRBJ2-7; D not resolved. This CDR3 contains 11 residues. Germline CDR1 SGHNT, CDR2 YENEEA. Trimming left V 6 bases short and J 4 bases short, with 7 bases between. The CDR3: CASRQIYEQYF. In DNA, the CDR3 is TGTGCCAGCAGGCAGATTTACGAGCAGTACTTC. The full variable domain, with the rest looked up from reference TRBV11-3 and TRBJ2-7, is EAGVVQSPRYKIIEKKQPVAFWCNPISGHNTLYWYLQNLGQGPELLIRYENEEAVDDSQLPKDRFSAERLKGVDSTLKIQPAELGDSAVYLCASRQIYEQYFGPGTRLTVT.

The CDR3 nucleotides read TGTGCCAGTAGCCTGAACGGGAGGGGTGGGACAGATACGCAGTATTTT. Translating gives CASSLNGRGGTDTQYF. V and J are TRBV5-4 and TRBJ2-3, with 8 positions matching TRBD2. CDR1 is SGHNT, CDR2 YYREEE, per germline (reference sequence). The junction had 14 bases not matched to a gene; V was cut back by 8 bases and J by 3 bases. This CDR3 spans 16 amino acids.

The sample holds many counts of this clonotype. The genes are TRBV30 and TRBJ2-5, with 12 bases fitting TRBD2. Germline V gene lookup returns CDR1 GTSNPN and CDR2 SVGIG (reference sequence). The CDR3 extends over 15 amino acids. J gave up 2 bases and V 2 bases, and 3 bases lay outside the gene matches. The CDR3 protein is CAWSQTSGSQETQYF. CDR3 bases: TGTGCCTGGAGTCAGACTAGCGGGAGTCAAGAGACCCAGTACTTC.

This clonotype was found many times. The V and J genes are TRBV7-9 and TRBJ2-3, with 13 positions matching TRBD2. Per the germline V gene, CDR1 is SEHNR and CDR2 is FQNEAQ (reference sequence). The CDR3 has 14 amino acids. Trimming removed 5 bases from V and 14 bases from J; junction bases left unmatched: 10. The CDR3 DNA follows: TGTGCCAGCAGCAAAACTAGCGGGAGGGCCGTCGCGTATTTT. This encodes CASSKTSGRAVAYF.

Comment on this clonotype: The junction shows a germline mismatch at one end, possibly a read error. The V gene is TRBV4-2, the J gene TRBJ1-2; D not resolved. Germline V lookup: CDR1 LGHNA, CDR2 YNFKEQ. The CDR3 runs 12 residues. In DNA, the CDR3 is TGTGCCAGCAGCCCCGATGACTATGGCTGCATCTTC. As protein: CASSPDDYGCIF.

Comment on this clonotype: This may be a read error: a much more frequent sequence differs by one nucleotide. The chain joins TRBV28 to TRBJ2-1; D might be TRBD1 (6 bases). Germline CDR1 MDHEN, CDR2 SYDVKM. Trimming cost V 2 bases and J 12 bases, with 14 bases left between them. The length of the CDR3 is 13 residues. The CDR3 spells CASSLEGDRGQFF. For the CDR3, the DNA is TGTGCCAGCAGTTTAGAGGGGGATAGGGGGCAGTTCTTC.

This rearrangement joins TRBV5-8 to TRBJ2-5, with a possible D match to TRBD2 (5 bases). The V and J ends lost 3 bases and 14 bases respectively, with 20 bases between them. The V gene's germline CDR1 is SGHTS and CDR2 YDEGEE. The length of the CDR3 is 13 residues. The CDR3 nucleotides read TGTGCCAGCAGCTCTTCAGCCGGGGAGACCCGTTACTTC. Translating it yields CASSSSAGETRYF.

With respect to this clonotype: One end of the junction fails to match germline, which may point to a read error. The rearrangement uses TRBV29-1 and TRBJ1-1; D uncertain. Germline CDR1 and CDR2: SQVTM and ANQGSEA. This CDR3 contains 12 residues. The CDR3 reads CSVAGSGTEAFF. CDR3 nucleotides: TGCAGCGTTGCCGGGAGCGGCACTGAAGCCTTCTTT. Supplemented by reference TRBV29-1 and TRBJ1-1, the full variable domain reads SAVISQKPSRDICQRGTSLTIQCQVDSQVTMMFWYRQQPGQSLTLIATANQGSEATYESGFVIDKFPISRPNLTFSTLTVSNMSPEDSSIYLCSVAGSGTEAFFGQGTRLTVV.

This clonotype was seen many times. The V call is TRBV4-1, the J call TRBJ2-2; the D is unclear. The CDR3 is made up of 15 amino acids. Looked up from germline, CDR1 is MGHRA and CDR2 is YSYEKL. Trimming shortened V by 3 bases and J by 1 base, and 9 bases separated the two germline ends. The CDR3 DNA reads TGCGCCAGCAGCCATGGGCACAGGAACACCGGGGAGCTGTTTTTT. Its protein product is CASSHGHRNTGELFF.

With regard to this clonotype: A much larger clone sits a single nucleotide away, making a read error possible. It is likely a read error, because the conserved phenylalanine at the end of the CDR3 is missing. V and J are TRBV30 and TRBJ2-3, with TRBD2 matching over 7 bases. Trimming cost V 1 base and J 2 bases; bases outside gene matches: 0. The CDR3 covers 13 residues. From germline, CDR1 is GTSNPN and CDR2 SVGIG (reference sequence). CDR3 bases: TGTGCCTGGAGTGGGGACTACACAGATACGCAGTATATT. Protein sequence: CAWSGDYTDTQYI.

Turning to this clonotype: Since no conserved phenylalanine or tryptophan closes the CDR3, a read error is the likely cause. The V call is TRBV6-2 or TRBV6-3, the J call TRBJ2-1; 9 bases fit TRBD2. The germline CDR1 and CDR2 sequences are MNHEY and SVGEGT. This CDR3 has 16 residues. V dropped 2 bases and J dropped 12; count of bases not matched to a gene: 14. This chain's CDR3 is CASSYDLLAGPVGQFL. The CDR3 DNA reads TGTGCCAGCAGTTACGATCTTCTAGCGGGGCCTGTGGGGCAGTTCTTA.

This clonotype occurred many times. The chain's CDR3 is CASSPWTGGNEKLFF. The CDR3 region has the DNA TGTGCCAGCAGTCCATGGACAGGTGGGAATGAAAAACTGTTTTTT. The chain links TRBV28 to TRBJ1-4; TRBD1 matches at 7 bases. After removal of 5 bases from V and 5 bases from J, the junction contained 8 bases not matched to a gene. The CDR3 runs to 15 residues. In germline, CDR1 is MDHEN, CDR2 SYDVKM.

Concerning this clonotype itself: The junction and the germline gene differ at one end; a read error may be behind it. J is TRBJ2-2 and V is TRBV11-2; D may be TRBD1 (6 bases). The CDR3 totals 13 residues. Germline V CDR1 and CDR2: SGHAT, FQNNGV. The CDR3 DNA sequence: TGTGCCAGCAGCTTAAGGGGGACCGGGGAGTTGGTTTTT. Translated, it gives CASSLRGTGELVF.

Of note for this clonotype: A read error may explain this, as a much larger clone is one base away. The chain combines TRBV28 with TRBJ2-5, with unresolved D. Per the germline V gene, CDR1 is MDHEN and CDR2 is SYDVKM. This CDR3 has 12 amino acids. Trimming cost V 4 bases and J 5 bases, with 8 bases left between them. The CDR3 bases are TGTGCCAGCAGTTCATGCCGGGAGACCCAGTACTTC. Translation: CASSSCRETQYF.

A note on this clonotype: A read error is likely, as this CDR3 ends without the conserved phenylalanine or tryptophan. The chain is built from TRBV12-3 or TRBV12-4 and TRBJ1-2; a weak D match, TRBD1 (6 bases). This CDR3 comprises 17 residues. CDR3 sequence (DNA): TGTGCCAGTAGTTTTAGCCAGGCGGGGGCGCTGAACTATGGCTACACCGTC. It encodes CASSFSQAGALNYGYTV.

This chain joins TRBV11-3 and TRBJ2-2; 9 nucleotides agree with TRBD2. Losses at the gene ends were 8 bases for V and 2 bases for J; bases not matched to a gene: 9. CDR3 length: 16 amino acids. Per germline, CDR1 SGHNT and CDR2 YENEEA. Written as DNA, the CDR3 is TGTGCCAGCTTAGGCAGGCTAGCGGGAAACACCGGGGAGCTGTTTTTT. This gives the protein CASLGRLAGNTGELFF.

Comment on this clonotype: A much larger clone differs from this one at a single base, so this may be a read error. The rearrangement joins TRBV5-6 to TRBJ2-6, with TRBD1 identical over 7 bases. The CDR3 extends over 14 amino acids. Germline V lookup: CDR1 SGHDT, CDR2 YYEEEE. CDR3 loop: CASSRITGANVPTF. CDR3 DNA: TGTGCCAGCAGCCGGATTACAGGGGCCAACGTCCCGACTTTC.

This clonotype counts as medium-sized (0.01 to 0.1%). This chain links TRBV4-2 with TRBJ2-7; D call uncertain. From germline, CDR1 is LGHNA and CDR2 YNFKEQ. This CDR3 comprises 15 residues. Trimming took off 0 bases at V and 1 base at J, with 10 bases between the two ends. The CDR3, as DNA: TGTGCCAGCAGCCAAGAATTGGAGACATCCTACGAGCAGTACTTC. As protein: CASSQELETSYEQYF.